Listed below are T cell receptor beta chains from one sample, sequenced in a study of blood T cell repertoires in COVID-19. Profiling relied on immunoSEQ multiplex PCR, and the TCRdb table lists in-frame clones only, not all of them. The repertoire holds about 45,000 clones, with 80% as singletons. Input material: peripheral blood. These receptors were collected from a man between 65 and 85 years old with acute or convalescent COVID-19. Both conserved end residues are part of each CDR3. D genes are given only for firm matches. Some rows mark clone size as missing; the rest say once, few, many or name a class of expanded clone.

D,size,V,J,CDR3,DNA
NA,once,TRBV28,TRBJ2-1,CASKAGGWNEQFF,TGTGCCAGCAAAGCGGGTGGGTGGAATGAGCAGTTCTTC
TRBD1,NA,TRBV7-9,TRBJ1-4,CASSLAFQDREFEKLFF,TGTGCCAGCAGCTTAGCCTTTCAAGACAGGGAGTTCGAAAAACTGTTTTTT
TRBD1,NA,TRBV6-2/TRBV6-3,TRBJ2-7,CASSWGQGGEQYF,TGTGCCAGCAGTTGGGGACAGGGAGGCGAGCAGTACTTC
NA,NA,TRBV19,TRBJ2-1,CASSWGAYNEQFF,TGTGCCAGCTCCTGGGGGGCCTACAATGAGCAGTTCTTC
NA,NA,TRBV20-1,TRBJ2-1,CSASNSEQFF,TGCAGTGCAAGTAACTCGGAGCAGTTCTTC
TRBD1,NA,TRBV7-9,TRBJ1-3,CAINRGTGNTIYF,TGTGCCATAAACAGGGGAACTGGAAACACCATATATTTT
NA,NA,TRBV4-1,TRBJ2-7,CASSQEASSEVYEQYF,TGCGCCAGCAGCCAAGAGGCCAGTTCGGAGGTCTACGAGCAGTACTTC
NA,NA,TRBV18,TRBJ2-7,CASSPPRQVYEQYF,TGTGCCAGCTCACCACCACGGCAGGTCTACGAGCAGTACTTC
NA,few,TRBV29-1,TRBJ1-1,CSVRDSEAFF,TGCAGCGTTCGAGACTCCGAAGCTTTCTTT
TRBD1,NA,TRBV29-1,TRBJ1-2,CSVVLQGALNYGYTF,TGCAGCGTAGTGCTTCAGGGGGCTTTGAACTATGGCTACACCTTC
NA,NA,TRBV6-5,TRBJ1-6,CASSYRDNYNSPLHF,TGTGCCAGCAGTTACCGGGACAACTATAATTCACCCCTCCACTTT
TRBD2,NA,TRBV28,TRBJ2-5,CASNPPGGTQYF,TGTGCCAGCAACCCTCCGGGGGGGACCCAGTACTTC
NA,NA,TRBV19,TRBJ2-1,CASSIRQGLSYNEQFF,TGTGCCAGTAGTATACGGCAGGGGCTATCCTACAATGAGCAGTTCTTC
NA,few,TRBV5-1,TRBJ2-5,CASSKLGQGAQYF,TGCGCCAGCAGCAAACTGGGTCAAGGGGCCCAGTACTTC
NA,once,TRBV19,TRBJ1-6,CASSVDRQSPLHF,TGTGCCAGTAGTGTCGACAGACAGTCACCCCTCCACTTT